This T cell receptor (beta chain) originates from a study of response to subunit inactivated influenza vaccine. Via MiXCR, TCRdb re-called the RT-PCR reads, giving one row per CDR3 protein. Among approximately 500,000 distinct CDR3 sequences listed, approximately 15% were seen once. V gave up 4 bases and J gave up 8 bases, with 14 bases separating them. The CDR3 runs 13 residues. Per germline, CDR1 LGHNA and CDR2 YSLEER. Whole-study findings and limits: The study's authors posited that every seasonal influenza vaccination enlists few new T cells.

This clonotype was seen more than once but under ten times. The antigen remains undetermined. This sequence was found in a man aged 45-65 years who received an inactivated influenza vaccine. The sample consisted of PBMCs from blood, taken about 11 days after vaccination. The V gene is TRBV4-3, the J gene TRBJ1-2, with a weak D call TRBD1 (5 bases). The CDR3 reads CASSRSAGIGYTF. CDR3 DNA sequence: TGCGCCAGCAGCCGGTCGGCAGGGATCGGCTACACCTTC.